Listed here are 25 T cell receptor beta chains from one sample, sequenced in a study of Ad26.COV2.S vaccination and SARS-CoV-2 variants. Method: immunoSEQ multiplex PCR; TCRdb's copy keeps in-frame clones and lacks some. The data show 360,000 or so clones, about nine tenths seen once. Treatment denoted: roughly 19 received Ad26.COV2.S at low or high dose, single or two shots; 5 received placebo; per-sample allocation not given. Sampling happened 63 days after the first vaccine or placebo injection. The sample was peripheral blood, taken in a trial of Ad26.COV2.S vaccine versus placebo. Source of these receptors: a person between 18 and 60 years old who received the Ad26.COV2.S COVID-19 vaccine or a placebo.

This clone was detected a few times. The V call is TRBV5-1, the J call TRBJ1-1; a possible D gene is TRBD1 (5 bases). This CDR3 region has 14 residues. CDR1 SGHRS and CDR2 YFSETQ come from the germline V gene. The V gene lost 1 base and the J gene lost 1 base, with 8 bases spanning the gap. CDR3 nucleotide sequence: TGCGCCAGCAGCTTGCGGGGCGGGAACACTGAAGCTTTCTTT. Translated: CASSLRGGNTEAFF.

The chain recombines TRBV18 with TRBJ1-1; D remains unclear. Germline assignment: CDR1 KGHSH and CDR2 LQKENI. Trimming pared 2 bases from V and 0 bases from J, leaving 4 bases between. The length of the CDR3 is 13 residues. The CDR3 protein is CASSPTMNTEAFF. The CDR3 nucleotides are TGTGCCAGCTCACCAACCATGAACACTGAAGCTTTCTTT.

This chain uses TRBV7-3 with TRBJ2-5; the D is unclear. CDR1 and CDR2 from the germline V gene are SGHTA and FQGTGA. The CDR3 extends over 13 amino acids. V shed 5 bases and J shed 4 bases, with 11 bases lying between them. In nucleotides, the CDR3 is TGTGCCAGCAGCGGAAGGGTAGGAGAGACCCAGTACTTC. Protein: CASSGRVGETQYF.

The V call is TRBV3-1 (or the pseudogene TRBV3-2), the J call TRBJ1-1, with D perhaps TRBD1 (6 bases). Germline loops: CDR1 LGHDT, CDR2 YNNKEL (reference sequence). Trimming removed 3 bases from V and 4 bases from J, with 12 bases in between. The length of the CDR3 is 14 residues. CDR3 sequence: CASSHIVRGTEAFF. CDR3 bases: TGTGCCAGCAGCCATATTGTCAGGGGCACTGAAGCTTTCTTT.

The genes are TRBV5-4 and TRBJ2-1; TRBD1 agrees at 9 bases. Germline-derived CDR1 and CDR2 are SGHNT and YYREEE (reference sequence). This CDR3 spans 15 amino acids. The junction had 3 bases not matched to a gene; V was cut back by 0 bases and J by 5 bases. CDR3 region: CASSLVQGADNEQFF. In DNA, the CDR3 is TGTGCCAGCAGCTTGGTACAGGGGGCGGACAATGAGCAGTTCTTC.

The rearrangement uses TRBV12-3 or TRBV12-4 and TRBJ2-5; D is perhaps TRBD1 (7 bases). V was clipped by 7 bases and J by 4 bases, with 13 bases between them. This CDR3 region has 13 residues. For the CDR3, the DNA is TGTGCCAGCACCAGGGGGGCAGTAGAGACCCAGTACTTC. Translation gives CASTRGAVETQYF.

CDR3 amino acids: CASSIESSYNEQFF. As DNA, the CDR3 is TGTGCCAGCAGTATAGAGTCGTCCTACAATGAGCAGTTCTTC. V and J are TRBV2 and TRBJ2-1; D call uncertain. The germline V gene encodes CDR1 SNHLY and CDR2 FYNNEI. V was cut by 5 bases and J by 1 base, with 9 bases left in between. CDR3 size: 14 residues.

The genes are TRBV19 and TRBJ1-2, with 8 bases lining up with TRBD1. The CDR3 sequence is 15 residues long. With 3 bases clipped from V and 3 bases from J, the junction kept 6 bases outside the gene matches. From germline, CDR1 is LNHDA and CDR2 SQIVND (reference sequence). The CDR3 nucleotides are TGTGCCAGTAGTATTGGACAGGGCAAGGACTATGGCTACACCTTC. It is translated as CASSIGQGKDYGYTF. Complete variable domain (other parts from reference TRBV19 and TRBJ1-2): DGGITQSPKYLFRKEGQNVTLSCEQNLNHDAMYWYRQDPGQGLRLIYYSQIVNDFQKGDIAEGYSVSREKKESFPLTVTSAQKNPTAFYLCASSIGQGKDYGYTFGSGTRLTVV.

V gene TRBV18 combines with J gene TRBJ2-3; TRBD1 might be the D (6 bases). Germline V CDR1 and CDR2: KGHSH, LQKENI. V lost 3 bases and J lost 6, with 10 bases in between. The CDR3 spans 13 residues. The CDR3 is CASSPDQGDTQYF. CDR3 in DNA: TGTGCCAGCTCACCTGACCAGGGGGATACGCAGTATTTT.

V and J are TRBV19 and TRBJ1-1; D is undetermined. V shed 5 bases and J shed 0 bases, with 10 bases lying between them. Germline lookup yields CDR1 LNHDA and CDR2 SQIVND (reference sequence). This CDR3 contains 14 residues. The CDR3: CASSRREMNTEAFF. The CDR3 DNA is TGTGCCAGTAGTCGGAGGGAAATGAACACTGAAGCTTTCTTT.

This chain links TRBV12-5 with TRBJ1-4; TRBD1 might be the D (5 bases). The germline V and J ends were trimmed by 5 bases and 7 bases, with 14 bases remaining between them. The germline gives CDR1 LGHNT, CDR2 FRNRAP. This CDR3 is built from 14 residues. The CDR3 bases are TGTGCTAGTGGTCCCTCGGGGGACGGTGAAAAACTGTTTTTT. This codes for CASGPSGDGEKLFF.

The chain links TRBV7-9 to TRBJ1-1; D is uncertain. Germline V lookup: CDR1 SEHNR, CDR2 FQNEAQ (reference sequence). V was cut by 0 bases and J by 5 bases, with 10 bases left in between. This CDR3 has 14 residues. CDR3 amino acids: CASSLAQGKTEAFF. The CDR3 nucleotides are TGTGCCAGCAGCTTAGCGCAAGGGAAGACTGAAGCTTTCTTT.

The CDR3 region has the DNA TGTGCCAGCAGCCGGGGAGGTCACACTGAAGCTTTCTTT. Protein: CASSRGGHTEAFF. This rearrangement joins TRBV7-9 to TRBJ1-1; unclear D gene. V gave up 5 bases and J gave up 3 bases, with 10 bases separating them. Germline CDR1 reads SEHNR; CDR2 reads FQNEAQ (reference sequence). The CDR3 is made up of 13 amino acids.

The rearrangement joins TRBV3-1 (or the pseudogene TRBV3-2) to TRBJ2-3, with 14 nucleotides matching TRBD2. The CDR3 length is 18 residues. Germline-derived CDR1 and CDR2 are LGHDT and YNNKEL (reference sequence). V was clipped by 1 base and J by 4 bases; unmatched bases: 7. DNA for the CDR3: TGTGCCAGCAGCCAAGGGACTAGCGGGGGGCTGCTCCCAGATACGCAGTATTTT. This codes for CASSQGTSGGLLPDTQYF.

The chain recombines TRBV6-2 or TRBV6-3 with TRBJ1-5, with TRBD1 matching over 7 bases. The trim removed 6 bases at V and 2 bases at J, leaving 1 base unmatched. This CDR3 region has 13 residues. In germline, CDR1 is MNHEY, CDR2 SVGEGT. The CDR3 bases are TGTGCCAGCAGCACAGGGGGCAATCAGCCCCAGCATTTT. This encodes CASSTGGNQPQHF.

V usage is TRBV30 and J usage is TRBJ2-1; D is undetermined. Germline assignment: CDR1 GTSNPN and CDR2 SVGIG (reference sequence). The CDR3 is 14 amino acids. The V and J ends lost 8 bases and 2 bases respectively, with 16 bases between them. CDR3 amino acids: CARRELGPYNEQFF. CDR3 nucleotide sequence: TGTGCCAGAAGGGAATTGGGTCCCTACAATGAGCAGTTCTTC.

The chain carries TRBV29-1 and TRBJ2-3; the D is unclear. Germline assignment: CDR1 SQVTM and CDR2 ANQGSEA. The CDR3 has 13 residues. Trimming took off 5 bases at V and 1 base at J, with 10 bases between the two ends. The CDR3 loop reads CSVKSMGTDTQYF. The CDR3 DNA is TGCAGCGTTAAATCGATGGGCACAGATACGCAGTATTTT.

The V and J genes are TRBV7-2 and TRBJ1-3; D is uncertain. Germline-derived CDR1 and CDR2 are SGHTA and FQGNSA. V lost 5 bases and J 4 bases, leaving 9 bases between the germline ends. The CDR3 length is 13 residues. CDR3 sequence: CASSLMMGNTIYF. The CDR3 DNA reads TGTGCCAGCAGCCTAATGATGGGAAACACCATATATTTT.

In DNA, the CDR3 is TGTGCCTGGAGTGTCCGGGGGGCGAGGCAGCCCCAGCATTTT. This gives the protein CAWSVRGARQPQHF. This chain links TRBV30 with TRBJ1-5; D may be TRBD1 (6 bases). Trimming took 0 bases from V and 7 from J, leaving 13 bases between them. Germline V gene lookup returns CDR1 GTSNPN and CDR2 SVGIG (reference sequence). The CDR3 is 14 amino acids.

V is TRBV30 and J is TRBJ2-5; TRBD1 matches at 7 bases. There are 13 residues in the CDR3. Germline V lookup: CDR1 GTSNPN, CDR2 SVGIG (reference sequence). Trimming took 4 bases from V and 4 from J; bases not matched to a gene: 6. The CDR3 bases are TGTGCCTGGAATTTAAGGGGGCGAGAGACCCAGTACTTC. This gives the protein CAWNLRGRETQYF. Supplemented by reference TRBV30 and TRBJ2-5, the full variable domain reads SQTIHQWPATLVQPVGSPLSLECTVEGTSNPNLYWYRQAAGRGLQLLFYSVGIGQISSEVPQNLSASRPQDRQFILSSKKLLLSDSGFYLCAWNLRGRETQYFGPGTRLLVL.

The chain links TRBV5-1 to TRBJ1-6; 7 bases agree with TRBD1. Losses at the gene ends were 0 bases for V and 7 bases for J; bases not matched to a gene: 1. The V gene's germline CDR1 is SGHRS and CDR2 YFSETQ. CDR3 length: 14 amino acids. The CDR3 bases are TGCGCCAGCAGCTTGGCCAGGGGGAATTCACCCCTCCACTTT. Amino acid sequence: CASSLARGNSPLHF.

This clone was recorded only once. The chain carries TRBV4-2 and TRBJ1-6, with no clear D. Germline V gene data show CDR1 as LGHNA and CDR2 as YNFKEQ. Trimming cost V 0 bases and J 10 bases, with 13 bases left between them. This CDR3 region has 15 residues. CDR3 region: CASSQDRADTSPLHF. The CDR3 DNA reads as TGTGCCAGCAGCCAAGATAGGGCAGATACCTCACCCCTCCACTTT.

The V and J genes are TRBV19 and TRBJ1-2; D may be TRBD1 (6 bases). The V gene lost 2 bases and the J gene lost 5 bases, with 18 bases spanning the gap. Germline V lookup: CDR1 LNHDA, CDR2 SQIVND (reference sequence). The CDR3 covers 16 residues. CDR3 protein: CASSITGPGARYGYTF. The CDR3 DNA sequence: TGTGCCAGTAGTATAACAGGTCCGGGGGCTCGATATGGCTACACCTTC.

The chain uses TRBV9 and TRBJ2-6; 7 positions agree with TRBD1. The CDR3 totals 19 residues. With 0 bases clipped from V and 2 bases from J, the junction kept 11 bases outside the gene matches. Germline V CDR1 and CDR2: SGDLS, YYNGEE. As DNA, the CDR3 is TGTGCCAGCAGCGTAGACCCAAGAGGGGGCCCTCCTGGGGCCAACGTCCTGACTTTC. It specifies CASSVDPRGGPPGANVLTF.

This clone was found a few times. The CDR3 reads CAGRTAANTGELFF. In DNA form, the CDR3 reads TGTGCCGGCCGGACGGCCGCGAACACCGGGGAGCTGTTTTTT. V gene TRBV19 combines with J gene TRBJ2-2, with D hard to call. Looked up from germline, CDR1 is LNHDA and CDR2 is SQIVND (reference sequence). V lost 11 bases and J lost 0, with 13 bases in between. This CDR3 spans 14 amino acids.